These 28 T cell receptor beta chains came from one sample sequenced in a study of beta chain features in type 1 diabetes. Isolated RNA was reverse transcribed in full, so expressed TCRB transcripts were sequenced. Repertoires were generated with immunoSEQ multiplex PCR, while TCRdb's copy carries only in-frame clones and drops some. The table lists about 930,000 clones, 15% to 20% of them singletons. Sequencing input: naive CD4+ T cells from blood. These receptors originate from a woman younger than 30 in good health.

J is TRBJ2-7 and V is TRBV18, with D perhaps TRBD2 (5 bases). The CDR3 is 14 residues long. Between the trimmed V and J ends, which lost 6 bases and 3 bases, there was a span of 15 bases. Germline CDR1 reads KGHSH; CDR2 reads LQKENI. In nucleotides, the CDR3 is TGTGCCAGCTCCGAGGGTGTCGGAAGCTACGAGCAGTACTTC. Translating it yields CASSEGVGSYEQYF.

There are a few counts of this clone. The chain has TRBV9 and TRBJ2-3; D possibly uses TRBD1 or TRBD2 (6 bases each). Trimming left V 4 bases short and J 0 bases short, with 18 bases between. The CDR3 spans 17 residues. Germline V lookup: CDR1 SGDLS, CDR2 YYNGEE. As DNA, the CDR3 is TGTGCCAGCAGCTCTCGGGGGCTGGCGGGGAGCACAGATACGCAGTATTTT. Residues: CASSSRGLAGSTDTQYF.

With regard to this clone: The same CDR3 is also encoded by other DNA sequences in this sample. The chain has TRBV19 and TRBJ2-1, with 7 bases identical to TRBD2. V was clipped by 4 bases and J by 4 bases; unmatched bases: 7. The CDR3 runs 15 residues. From germline, CDR1 is LNHDA and CDR2 SQIVND (reference sequence). CDR3 loop: CASSTGLAVYNEQFF. The DNA of the CDR3 is TGTGCCAGTAGTACGGGGCTAGCGGTTTACAATGAGCAGTTCTTC.

CDR3 in DNA: TGTGCCAGCAGCTTAGCGGGTAGCGGTCTGAATGAGCAGTTCTTC. It encodes CASSLAGSGLNEQFF. This rearrangement joins TRBV7-2 to TRBJ2-1, with D perhaps matching TRBD2 (6 bases). The CDR3 has 15 residues. Per the germline V gene, CDR1 is SGHTA and CDR2 is FQGNSA. Trimming cost V 0 bases and J 7 bases, with 13 bases left between them.

Notes on this clone: Other DNA sequences in the same sample also yield this CDR3. The genes are TRBV28 and TRBJ2-7; 9 bases match TRBD2. Per germline, CDR1 MDHEN and CDR2 SYDVKM. The CDR3 extends over 15 amino acids. After removal of 5 bases from V and 0 bases from J, the junction contained 5 bases not matched to a gene. CDR3 sequence: CASSSSGRSSYEQYF. The CDR3 nucleotides read TGTGCCAGCAGTAGCAGCGGGAGGAGCTCCTACGAGCAGTACTTC.

The chain is built from TRBV7-3 and TRBJ1-1; D is uncertain. With 0 bases removed from V and 3 bases from J, the gap between germline ends came to 8 bases. The CDR3 is 14 amino acids. Germline assignment: CDR1 SGHTA and CDR2 FQGTGA. In nucleotides, the CDR3 is TGTGCCAGCAGCTTAACAGGTTCGGACACTGAAGCTTTCTTT. Translated: CASSLTGSDTEAFF.

This clone has just a few counts. V gene TRBV7-2 combines with J gene TRBJ2-7; unclear D gene. V shed 5 bases and J shed 6 bases, with 17 bases lying between them. Germline V CDR1 and CDR2: SGHTA, FQGNSA. The CDR3 consists of 14 residues. DNA for the CDR3: TGTGCCAGCAGCCCTGCCCTCCTAGTCGGCGAGCAGTACTTC. Protein: CASSPALLVGEQYF.

This clone has more than one count but fewer than ten. CDR3 loop: CASTRWTGGMYEQYF. CDR3 sequence (DNA): TGTGCCAGCACCCGTTGGACAGGAGGAATGTACGAGCAGTACTTC. The rearrangement joins TRBV2 to TRBJ2-7; 7 bases match TRBD1. In germline, CDR1 is SNHLY, CDR2 FYNNEI. V was clipped by 7 bases and J by 4 bases; unmatched bases: 13. The CDR3 loop spans 15 amino acids.

In its sample, this clone was seen a few times. This sequence joins TRBV28 and TRBJ2-7; the D gene is possibly TRBD2 (5 bases). This CDR3 is 14 amino acids long. CDR1 MDHEN and CDR2 SYDVKM come from the germline V gene. V dropped 2 bases and J dropped 0 bases, with 8 bases sitting between them. In nucleotides, the CDR3 is TGTGCCAGCAGTTTAGATACTAGCTCCTACGAGCAGTACTTC. Translation: CASSLDTSSYEQYF.

This clone was detected a few times. The chain has TRBV5-1 and TRBJ2-7; D is possibly TRBD2 (6 bases). Germline V gene lookup returns CDR1 SGHRS and CDR2 YFSETQ. Trimming took 4 bases from V and 0 from J, leaving 17 bases between them. This CDR3 has 16 residues. The CDR3 sequence: CASSAAGYGSSYEQYF. CDR3 DNA sequence: TGCGCCAGCAGCGCCGCGGGGTACGGAAGCTCCTACGAGCAGTACTTC.

There are a few counts of this clone. This chain connects TRBV7-9 to TRBJ1-4; D gene ambiguous. This CDR3 comprises 16 residues. Germline CDR1 is SEHNR and CDR2 is FQNEAQ (reference sequence). The V end lost 3 bases, the J end lost 0 bases, and 11 bases lay between the germline ends. The CDR3 reads CASSLWRPTTNEKLFF. The CDR3 region has the DNA TGTGCCAGCAGCTTGTGGCGGCCAACAACTAATGAAAAACTGTTTTTT. Filled out from reference TRBV7-9 and TRBJ1-4, the complete variable domain reads DTGVSQNPRHKITKRGQNVTFRCDPISEHNRLYWYRQTLGQGPEFLTYFQNEAQLEKSRLLSDRFSAERPKGSFSTLEIQRTEQGDSAMYLCASSLWRPTTNEKLFFGSGTQLSVL.

The chain joins TRBV7-2 to TRBJ2-3; TRBD1 might be the D (6 bases). The CDR3 sequence is 13 residues long. CDR1 SGHTA and CDR2 FQGNSA come from the germline V gene. V was trimmed by 5 bases and J by 5 bases, leaving 11 bases between them. The CDR3 DNA sequence: TGTGCCAGCAGCCCCCAAGGGGGAGATACGCAGTATTTT. Translated, it gives CASSPQGGDTQYF.

J is TRBJ2-7 and V is TRBV20-1, with D hard to call. V lost 1 base and J lost 6, with 7 bases in between. The CDR3 is 11 residues long. Germline CDR1 DFQATT, CDR2 SNEGSKA (reference sequence). The DNA for the CDR3 is TGCAGTGCTAGAGCCCTAGGCGAGCAGTACTTC. This translates into CSARALGEQYF.

This clone appeared a few times. The chain recombines TRBV2 with TRBJ2-5, with D hard to call. V gave up 6 bases and J gave up 5 bases, with 19 bases separating them. The CDR3 length is 15 residues. The germline V gene has CDR1 SNHLY and CDR2 FYNNEI. Written as DNA, the CDR3 is TGTGCCAGCAGCCTTAACCGGTATCCAAGGGAGACCCAGTACTTC. Residues: CASSLNRYPRETQYF.

The chain couples TRBV6-5 to TRBJ2-1; TRBD2 agrees at 9 bases. Germline loops: CDR1 MNHEY, CDR2 SVGAGI. The V and J ends lost 0 bases and 3 bases, in that order; junction bases with no gene match: 3. CDR3 length: 16 amino acids. The CDR3 DNA follows: TGTGCCAGCAGTTACTCGGGCGGGAGGGGCTACAATGAGCAGTTCTTC. Protein: CASSYSGGRGYNEQFF.

This clone came up a few times. This chain uses TRBV4-1 with TRBJ2-1, with 7 bases matching TRBD1. The length of the CDR3 is 14 residues. CDR1 and CDR2 from the germline V gene are MGHRA and YSYEKL. The V segment lost 2 bases and the J segment 6 bases; nucleotides outside the gene matches: 4. The CDR3 reads CASSQTGQVNEQFF. The CDR3 nucleotides are TGCGCCAGCAGCCAAACCGGACAGGTCAATGAGCAGTTCTTC.

This clone occurred a few times. The rearrangement links TRBV6-5 to TRBJ2-5; 7 nucleotides match TRBD2. Germline V CDR1 and CDR2: MNHEY, SVGAGI. The CDR3 length is 12 residues. Trimming cost V 7 bases and J 5 bases; bases outside gene matches: 4. The CDR3 DNA reads TGTGCCAGCATTACGGGAGGCGAGACCCAGTACTTC. Its translation: CASITGGETQYF.

The chain joins TRBV18 to TRBJ2-1; D perhaps matches TRBD2 (6 bases). The CDR3 is made up of 16 amino acids. The germline gives CDR1 KGHSH, CDR2 LQKENI. V was clipped by 1 base and J by 2 bases, with 12 bases between them. CDR3 loop: CASSPLGGTTYNEQFF. CDR3 sequence (DNA): TGTGCCAGCTCACCACTCGGCGGGACCACCTACAATGAGCAGTTCTTC.

V and J are TRBV27 and TRBJ2-7; D is unclear. Between the trimmed V and J ends, which lost 8 bases and 3 bases, there was a span of 8 bases. This CDR3 spans 11 amino acids. Germline values: CDR1 MNHEY, CDR2 SMNVEV (reference sequence). The CDR3 DNA sequence: TGTGCCAGCGGCTGGGACTACGAGCAGTACTTC. Protein: CASGWDYEQYF.

The CDR3 bases are TGCGCCAGCAGCTTGGAGAATGAGCAGTTCTTC. This sequence encodes CASSLENEQFF. This sequence joins TRBV5-1 and TRBJ2-1; D gene ambiguous. Trimming stripped 0 bases from V and 7 bases from J, with 2 bases between. The CDR3 length is 11 residues. From germline, CDR1 is SGHRS and CDR2 YFSETQ.

The chain couples TRBV7-9 to TRBJ1-3; TRBD1 might be the D (5 bases). The CDR3 runs 18 residues. Trimming took 2 bases from V and 3 from J, leaving 20 bases between them. The germline V gene encodes CDR1 SEHNR and CDR2 FQNEAQ (reference sequence). The CDR3 bases are TGTGCCAGCAGCTTACGGTTTACGGACACCCCGGGTGGAAACACCATATATTTT. This sequence encodes CASSLRFTDTPGGNTIYF.

The rearrangement joins TRBV4-3 to TRBJ2-3; no reliable D call. The CDR3 spans 14 residues. With 2 bases removed from V and 6 bases from J, the gap between germline ends came to 12 bases. CDR1 and CDR2 (germline): LGHNA, YSLEER. The CDR3 region has the DNA TGCGCCAGCAGCCAAAGTAACCTTCGGGATACGCAGTATTTT. This sequence encodes CASSQSNLRDTQYF.

The V and J genes are TRBV2 and TRBJ2-1; no definite D call. V shed 4 bases and J shed 3 bases, with 10 bases lying between them. The CDR3 has 14 residues. The V gene's germline CDR1 is SNHLY and CDR2 FYNNEI. The CDR3, as DNA: TGTGCCAGCAGTGGGGAACGGGTCTACAATGAGCAGTTCTTC. Its protein product is CASSGERVYNEQFF. Full variable domain (rest looked up from reference TRBV2 and TRBJ2-1): EPEVTQTPSHQVTQMGQEVILRCVPISNHLYFYWYRQILGQKVEFLVSFYNNEISEKSEIFDDQFSVERPDGSNFTLKIRSTKLEDSAMYFCASSGERVYNEQFFGPGTRLTVL.

This clone was seen a few times. V is TRBV7-3 and J is TRBJ2-1; D is unresolved. Trimming removed 6 bases from V and 4 bases from J, with 13 bases in between. Germline lookup yields CDR1 SGHTA and CDR2 FQGTGA. This CDR3 has 14 residues. The CDR3 protein is CASSTGFGYNEQFF. CDR3 bases: TGTGCCAGCAGTACCGGGTTCGGTTACAATGAGCAGTTCTTC.

The chain recombines TRBV6-6 with TRBJ2-1; D may be TRBD2 (6 bases). This CDR3 is 14 amino acids long. Trimming cost V 6 bases and J 2 bases, with 11 bases left between them. Germline CDR1 and CDR2: MNHNY and SVGAGI (reference sequence). CDR3 in DNA: TGTGCCAGCAGCATAGCGGAAACCTACAATGAGCAGTTCTTC. Amino acid sequence: CASSIAETYNEQFF.

The rearrangement uses TRBV27 and TRBJ2-1, with 8 positions matching TRBD2. The ends lost 7 bases at V and 9 bases at J; junction bases unmatched: 11. The CDR3 has 14 amino acids. Looked up from germline, CDR1 is MNHEY and CDR2 is SMNVEV (reference sequence). The CDR3 here is CASNTGTSVSEQFF. CDR3 DNA sequence: TGTGCCAGCAATACCGGGACTAGTGTCAGTGAGCAGTTCTTC.

This chain connects TRBV5-8 to TRBJ2-3; TRBD1 aligns across 8 bases. This CDR3 is 15 amino acids long. Trimming took 4 bases from V and 1 from J; bases not matched to a gene: 5. Germline V gene sequence: CDR1 SGHTS, CDR2 YDEGEE. The DNA of the CDR3 is TGTGCCAGCAGCGCTACGGGACAGGGCACAGATACGCAGTATTTT. Amino acids: CASSATGQGTDTQYF.

Only a few counts were recorded for this clone. The rearrangement uses TRBV28 and TRBJ2-5; D remains unclear. With 3 bases removed from V and 2 bases from J, the gap between germline ends came to 10 bases. Germline CDR1 reads MDHEN; CDR2 reads SYDVKM. This CDR3 spans 14 amino acids. This chain's CDR3 is CASSFMGSQETQYF. In nucleotides, the CDR3 is TGTGCCAGCAGTTTTATGGGCTCTCAAGAGACCCAGTACTTC.